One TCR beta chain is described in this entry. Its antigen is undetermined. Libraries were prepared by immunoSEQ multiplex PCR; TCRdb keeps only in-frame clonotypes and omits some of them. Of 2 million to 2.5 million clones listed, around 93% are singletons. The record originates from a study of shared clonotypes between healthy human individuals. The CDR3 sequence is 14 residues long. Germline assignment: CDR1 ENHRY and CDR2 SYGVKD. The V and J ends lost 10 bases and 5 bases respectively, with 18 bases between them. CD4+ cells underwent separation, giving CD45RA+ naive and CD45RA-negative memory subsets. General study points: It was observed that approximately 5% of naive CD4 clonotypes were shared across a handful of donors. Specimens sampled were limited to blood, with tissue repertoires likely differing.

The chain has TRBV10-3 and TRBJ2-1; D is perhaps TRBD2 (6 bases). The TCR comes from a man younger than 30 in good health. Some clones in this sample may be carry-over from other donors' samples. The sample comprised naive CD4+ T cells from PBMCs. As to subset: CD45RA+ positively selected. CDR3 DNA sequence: TGTGCCAGCGGGGCCTCCACCGGGGACAATGAGCAGTTCTTC. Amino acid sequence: CASGASTGDNEQFF.